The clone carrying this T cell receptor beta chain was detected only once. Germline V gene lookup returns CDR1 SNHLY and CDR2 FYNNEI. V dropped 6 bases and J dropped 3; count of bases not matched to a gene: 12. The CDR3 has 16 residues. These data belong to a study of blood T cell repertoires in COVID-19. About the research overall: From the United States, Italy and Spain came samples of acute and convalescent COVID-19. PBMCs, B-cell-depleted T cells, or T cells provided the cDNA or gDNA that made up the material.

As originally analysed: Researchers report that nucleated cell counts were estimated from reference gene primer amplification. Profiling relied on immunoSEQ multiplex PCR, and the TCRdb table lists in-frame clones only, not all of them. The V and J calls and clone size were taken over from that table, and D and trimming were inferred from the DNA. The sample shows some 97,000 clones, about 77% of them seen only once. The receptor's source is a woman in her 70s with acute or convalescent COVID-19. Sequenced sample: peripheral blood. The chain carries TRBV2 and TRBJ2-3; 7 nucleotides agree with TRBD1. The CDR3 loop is CASRQTGTEMTDTQYF. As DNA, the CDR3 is TGTGCCAGCAGACAGACCGGGACAGAAATGACAGATACGCAGTATTTT.